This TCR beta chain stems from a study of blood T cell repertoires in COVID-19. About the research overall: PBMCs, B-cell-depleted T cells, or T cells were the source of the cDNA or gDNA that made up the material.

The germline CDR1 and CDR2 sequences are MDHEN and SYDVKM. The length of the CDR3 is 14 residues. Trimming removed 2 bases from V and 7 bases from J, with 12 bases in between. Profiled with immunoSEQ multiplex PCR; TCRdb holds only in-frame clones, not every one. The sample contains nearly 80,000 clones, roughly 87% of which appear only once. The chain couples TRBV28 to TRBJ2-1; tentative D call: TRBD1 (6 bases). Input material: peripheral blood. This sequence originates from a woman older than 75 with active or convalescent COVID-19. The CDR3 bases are TGTGCCAGCAGTTTAATAGACAGGCTGAATGAGCAGTTCTTC. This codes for CASSLIDRLNEQFF. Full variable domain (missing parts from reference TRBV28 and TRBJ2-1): DVKVTQSSRYLVKRTGEKVFLECVQDMDHENMFWYRQDPGLGLRLIYFSYDVKMKEKGDIPEGYSVSREKKERFSLILESASTNQTSMYLCASSLIDRLNEQFFGPGTRLTVL.